These T cell receptor beta chains were read from a single sample in a study of blood T cell repertoires in COVID-19. Profiled with immunoSEQ multiplex PCR; TCRdb holds only in-frame clones, not every one. Of under 95,000 clones in the sample, more than 85% were seen once. Sequenced material: peripheral blood. The receptors were gathered from a man aged 50 to 60 with COVID-19, enrolled during active disease. CDR3s include the opening cysteine and the closing phenylalanine or tryptophan. Fields, in order: clone size, J gene, V gene, D gene, CDR3 DNA, CDR3 protein. The D gene is left open where the match is weak. Some rows mark clone size as missing; the rest say once, few, many or name a class of expanded clone.

NA | TRBJ2-5 | TRBV30 | NA | TGTGCCTGGAGACCAGGGGTTGGAGAGACCCAGTACTTC | CAWRPGVGETQYF
NA | TRBJ2-7 | TRBV7-9 | NA | TGTGCCAGCAGAGCAGGGTCCGCCGAGCAGTACTTC | CASRAGSAEQYF
NA | TRBJ1-5 | TRBV19 | NA | TGTGCCAGTAGTATGGAGGGGAATCAGCCCCAGCATTTT | CASSMEGNQPQHF
NA | TRBJ2-2 | TRBV11-3 | TRBD2 | TGTGCCAGCAGCTCGTCGACTAGCGGGAGAAACACCGGGGAGCTGTTTTTT | CASSSSTSGRNTGELFF
NA | TRBJ1-2 | TRBV19 | NA | TGTGCCAGTAGAGATGGGGGGAACTCATATGGCTACACCTTC | CASRDGGNSYGYTF
NA | TRBJ2-1 | TRBV4-3 | TRBD2 | TGCGCCAGCAGCCGAACTAGCGGTCTGTACAATGAGCAGTTCTTC | CASSRTSGLYNEQFF
NA | TRBJ2-1 | TRBV28 | NA | TGTGCCAGCAGCCAAGCGAGTACACTATCCTCCTACAATGAGCAGTTCTTC | CASSQASTLSSYNEQFF
NA | TRBJ2-3 | TRBV5-4 | NA | TGTGCCAGCAGCGGGAGAGGCACAGATACGCAGTATTTT | CASSGRGTDTQYF
NA | TRBJ2-2 | TRBV7-2 | TRBD2 | TGTGCCAGCAGCCCACTAGCGGGAGCGTACACCGGGGAGCTGTTTTTT | CASSPLAGAYTGELFF
NA | TRBJ2-7 | TRBV4-1 | TRBD2 | TGCGCCAGCAGCCAAGATCCCCACCCAGCGGGAGTAGAGGGGGGCTCCTACGAGCAGTACTTC | CASSQDPHPAGVEGGSYEQYF
NA | TRBJ1-4 | TRBV5-5 | NA | TGTGCCAGCAGCATTGTGGGGCGGACCTCGACAACTAATGAAAAACTGTTTTTT | CASSIVGRTSTTNEKLFF
NA | TRBJ2-2 | TRBV9 | TRBD2 | TGTGCCAGCACGCCTAATTCGGGAGGGGGCCTAGCGGGAGGCACCGGGGAGCTGTTTTTT | CASTPNSGGGLAGGTGELFF
once | TRBJ2-2 | TRBV19 | TRBD2 | TGTGCCAGTAGTACCGGACTAGGCGCCCATGGGGAGCTGTTTTTT | CASSTGLGAHGELFF
NA | TRBJ1-5 | TRBV19 | NA | TGTGCCAGTAGTATGCGGAGAGGCCAGCCCCAGCATTTT | CASSMRRGQPQHF
NA | TRBJ2-7 | TRBV23-1 | NA | TGCGCCAGCAGTCAAGACGACAGACCCGGGACACCCTCCTACGAGCAGTACTTC | CASSQDDRPGTPSYEQYF
NA | TRBJ2-3 | TRBV7-3 | TRBD2 | TGTGCCAGCAGCCCGGGACTATTACGGGAGGCTACAGATACGCAGTATTTT | CASSPGLLREATDTQYF